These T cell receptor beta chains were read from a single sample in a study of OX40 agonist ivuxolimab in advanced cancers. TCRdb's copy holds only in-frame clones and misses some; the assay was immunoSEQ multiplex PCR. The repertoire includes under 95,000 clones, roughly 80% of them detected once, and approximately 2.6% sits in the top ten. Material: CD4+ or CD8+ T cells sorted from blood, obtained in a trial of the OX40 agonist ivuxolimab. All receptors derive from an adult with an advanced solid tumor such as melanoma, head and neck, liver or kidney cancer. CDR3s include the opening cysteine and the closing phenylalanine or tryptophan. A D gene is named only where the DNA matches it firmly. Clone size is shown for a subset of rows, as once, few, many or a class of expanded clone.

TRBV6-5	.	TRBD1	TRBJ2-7	CASSYTGQSYTYEQYF	TGTGCCAGCAGTTACACGGGACAGAGCTATACCTACGAGCAGTACTTC
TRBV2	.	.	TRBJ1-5	CASSTGYDQPQHF	TGTGCCAGCAGCACAGGGTACGATCAGCCCCAGCATTTT
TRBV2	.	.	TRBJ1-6	CASSENREGSPLHF	TGTGCCAGCAGTGAAAACCGGGAGGGGTCACCCCTCCACTTT
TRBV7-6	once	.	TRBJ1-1	CASSPRGSGGGTEAFF	TGTGCCAGCAGCCCTAGAGGTTCGGGGGGCGGCACTGAAGCTTTCTTT
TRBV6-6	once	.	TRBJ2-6	CASQKVTSGANVLTF	TGTGCCAGCCAGAAGGTTACCTCTGGGGCCAACGTCCTGACTTTC
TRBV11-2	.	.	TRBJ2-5	CASSLDPGGTQYF	TGTGCCAGCAGCTTAGATCCCGGAGGGACCCAGTACTTC
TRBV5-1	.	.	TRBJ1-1	CASSGGTDYTEAFF	TGCGCCAGCAGCGGGGGGACGGATTACACTGAAGCTTTCTTT
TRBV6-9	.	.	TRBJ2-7	CVRGLGVTDKDEQYF	TGTGTTCGAGGTCTGGGGGTCACTGATAAGGACGAGCAGTACTTC
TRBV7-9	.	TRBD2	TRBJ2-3	CATDGETRTSGSAADTQYF	TGTGCCACCGATGGGGAAACAAGGACTAGCGGTTCGGCGGCAGATACGCAGTATTTT
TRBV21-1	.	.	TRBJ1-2	CASREFRDRDWRGYTF	TGTGCCAGCAGGGAATTCCGGGACAGGGACTGGCGAGGCTACACCTTC
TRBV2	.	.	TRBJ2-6	CASKSGDSGANVLTF	TGTGCCAGCAAATCAGGGGACTCTGGGGCCAACGTCCTGACCTTC
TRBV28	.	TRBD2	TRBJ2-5	CASSLLGGEETQYF	TGTGCCAGCAGCCTCCTGGGGGGGGAAGAGACCCAGTACTTC
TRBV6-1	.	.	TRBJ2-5	CASSAGGGWGYQETQYF	TGTGCCAGCAGTGCCGGCGGAGGATGGGGTTACCAAGAGACCCAGTACTTC
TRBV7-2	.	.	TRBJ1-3	CASSLYTNSGNTIYF	TGTGCCAGCAGCTTATACACCAACTCTGGAAACACCATATATTTT
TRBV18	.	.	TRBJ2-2	CASSRGPNTGELFF	TGTGCCAGCTCACGGGGGCCGAACACCGGGGAGCTGTTTTTT
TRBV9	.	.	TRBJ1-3	CASSLTGSGNTIYF	TGTGCCAGCAGCCTAACAGGGAGTGGAAACACCATATATTTT
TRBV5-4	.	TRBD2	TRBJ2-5	CASSWRLAGEETQYF	TGTGCCAGCAGCTGGCGACTAGCGGGGGAGGAGACCCAGTACTTC
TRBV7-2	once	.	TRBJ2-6	CASSFSVLFSGANVLTF	TGTGCCAGCAGCTTCTCGGTCCTGTTCTCTGGGGCCAACGTCCTGACTTTC
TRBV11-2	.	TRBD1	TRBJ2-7	CASSRLGAYRGQDF	TGTGCCAGCAGCCGGCTCGGGGCCTACAGGGGGCAAGACTTC
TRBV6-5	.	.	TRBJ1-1	CASSSPGEDTEAFF	TGTGCCAGCAGTTCCCCAGGGGAAGACACTGAAGCTTTCTTT
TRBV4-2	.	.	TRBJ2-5	CASSHPPGGAQETQYF	TGTGCCAGCAGCCATCCCCCGGGCGGGGCCCAAGAGACCCAGTACTTC
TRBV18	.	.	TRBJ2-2	CASSPLRDTGELFF	TGTGCCAGCTCACCTTTGAGGGACACCGGGGAGCTGTTTTTT
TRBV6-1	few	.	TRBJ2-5	CASSEETQYF	TGTGCCAGCAGTGAAGAGACCCAGTACTTC
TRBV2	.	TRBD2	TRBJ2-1	CASSRNIAGLYNEQFF	TGTGCCAGCAGTCGTAATATAGCGGGCCTTTACAATGAGCAGTTCTTC
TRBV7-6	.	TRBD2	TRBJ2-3	CASSLGSGGSTDTQYF	TGTGCCAGCAGCTTAGGAAGCGGGGGTAGCACAGATACGCAGTATTTT
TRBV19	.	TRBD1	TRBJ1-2	CASSRLVGQDDGYTF	TGTGCCAGTAGTAGGTTGGTGGGACAGGATGATGGCTACACCTTC
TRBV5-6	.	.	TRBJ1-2	CASSLAEGVYGYTF	TGTGCCAGCAGCTTGGCTGAAGGGGTCTATGGCTACACCTTC
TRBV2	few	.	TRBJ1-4	CASSLLVEKLFF	TGTGCCAGCAGTTTACTCGTTGAAAAACTGTTTTTT
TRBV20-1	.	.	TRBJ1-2	CSAVFGGGYTF	TGCAGTGCCGTCTTTGGGGGTGGCTACACCTTC
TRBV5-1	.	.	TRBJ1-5	CASSLEGGNQPQHF	TGCGCCAGCAGCTTGGAGGGTGGCAATCAGCCCCAGCATTTT
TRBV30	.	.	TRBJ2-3	CAWSDQADTQYF	TGTGCCTGGAGTGATCAGGCAGATACGCAGTATTTT
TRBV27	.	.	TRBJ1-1	CASRSPPRTEAFF	TGTGCCAGCAGGTCCCCTCCTAGGACTGAAGCTTTCTTT
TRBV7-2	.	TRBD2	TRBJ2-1	CASSLEAASGGNEQFF	TGTGCCAGCAGCTTGGAAGCCGCTAGCGGGGGTAATGAGCAGTTCTTC
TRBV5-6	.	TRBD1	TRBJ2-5	CASSLNRGVGQETQYF	TGTGCCAGCAGCTTAAACAGGGGGGTAGGGCAAGAGACCCAGTACTTC
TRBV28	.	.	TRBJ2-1	CASSLGYNEQFF	TGTGCCAGCAGTTTAGGCTACAATGAGCAGTTCTTC
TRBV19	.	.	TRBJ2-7	CASSISADYEQYF	TGTGCCAGTAGTATTAGCGCGGACTACGAGCAGTACTTC
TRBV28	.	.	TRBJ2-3	CASSFLVGGTDTQYF	TGTGCCAGCAGTTTTTTAGTGGGGGGCACAGATACGCAGTATTTT
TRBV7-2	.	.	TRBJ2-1	CASSLGPTSYNEQFF	TGTGCCAGCAGCCTTGGCCCGACATCCTACAATGAGCAGTTCTTC
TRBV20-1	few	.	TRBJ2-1	CSAPGNRFGVF	TGCAGTGCCCCGGGGAATAGATTCGGGGTCTTC
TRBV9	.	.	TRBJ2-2	CASRNRVNTGELFF	TGTGCCAGCAGGAACAGGGTCAACACCGGGGAGCTGTTTTTT
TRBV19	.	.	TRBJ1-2	CASRGGIYGYTF	TGTGCCAGTAGAGGAGGGATCTATGGCTACACCTTC
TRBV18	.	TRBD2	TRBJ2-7	CASSPRRGDNEQYF	TGTGCCAGCTCACCAAGGCGGGGGGATAACGAGCAGTACTTC
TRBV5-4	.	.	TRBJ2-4	CASSLDRARIESIQYF	TGTGCCAGCAGCTTGGACAGAGCCCGAATTGAGAGCATTCAGTACTTC
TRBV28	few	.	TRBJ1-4	CASSLAPAGAGNEKLFF	TGTGCCAGCAGTTTAGCCCCGGCGGGGGCCGGTAATGAAAAACTGTTTTTT